The clone carrying this T cell receptor (beta chain) came up a few times. Its antigen is unidentified. Primed by a sample-barcoded 5' primer and a J-beta primer mix, a second PCR proceeded for about 7 to 11 cycles. Each cDNA molecule, via a template-switch adaptor with 12 random nucleotides, was tagged. One entry per CDR3 protein results from TCRdb running MiXCR on the 5' RACE reads. The table includes fewer than 900,000 distinct CDR3 sequences, roughly 41% detected once. This sample stems from a study of blood T cells in healthy people across ages. Overall study results and limits: Diversity estimates from one million T cells were considered underestimates.

CDR3 length: 19 amino acids. Sequencing used blood. This rearrangement joins TRBV21-1 to TRBJ1-6; no DNA check was done on the table's D call, TRBD1. TRBV21-1 counts as a pseudogene. The source is an older woman in good health. The CDR3 DNA reads TGTGCCAGCAACAATTCGACAGGGGATTCAAGCTCCTATAATTCACCCCTCCACTTT. Translated: CASNNSTGDSSSYNSPLHF.